One and the same sample provided the 30 T cell receptor beta chains below, sequenced in a study of graft-versus-host responses after intestinal transplantation. The table came from immunoSEQ multiplex PCR; TCRdb's copy has only in-frame clones and leaves some out. This table has roughly 40,000 clones, roughly nine tenths appearing once. The sample in question was PBMCs, obtained roughly 270 days after transplant. The receptors were sampled from a human patient who received an intestinal transplant, so some T cells may come from the graft donor.

The rearrangement uses TRBV5-4 and TRBJ1-5; no clear D. This CDR3 comprises 15 residues. The V gene lost 2 bases and the J gene lost 0 bases, with 9 bases spanning the gap. Germline values: CDR1 SGHNT, CDR2 YYREEE (reference sequence). The chain's CDR3 is CASSFGDVSNQPQHF. CDR3 nucleotide sequence: TGTGCCAGCAGCTTCGGAGACGTTAGCAATCAGCCCCAGCATTTT. Drawing the rest from reference TRBV5-4 and TRBJ1-5, the complete variable domain is ETGVTQSPTHLIKTRGQQVTLRCSSQSGHNTVSWYQQALGQGPQFIFQYYREEENGRGNFPPRFSGLQFPNYSSELNVNALELDDSALYLCASSFGDVSNQPQHFGDGTRLSIL.

This chain links TRBV4-1 with TRBJ1-1; maybe TRBD1 (6 bases). The CDR3 is made up of 15 amino acids. V lost 4 bases, J lost 1 base, and 13 bases lay in between. CDR1 and CDR2 from the germline V gene are MGHRA and YSYEKL. CDR3 in amino acids: CASSPLQGWNTEAFF. For the CDR3, the DNA is TGCGCCAGCAGCCCATTACAGGGTTGGAACACTGAAGCTTTCTTT.

The rearrangement uses TRBV11-2 and TRBJ2-3; TRBD2 is a possible D gene (5 bases). CDR3 size: 13 residues. V was trimmed by 1 base and J by 8 bases, leaving 10 bases between them. Germline V CDR1 and CDR2: SGHAT, FQNNGV. CDR3 bases: TGTGCCAGCAGCTTAGCTGGAGAGGGTACGCAGTATTTT. Translated: CASSLAGEGTQYF.

This sequence joins TRBV6-1 and TRBJ1-2, with a possible D match to TRBD1 (5 bases). CDR1 and CDR2 (germline): MNHNS, SASEGT. Deletions cut 6 bases from V and 1 base from J, with 12 bases between. The CDR3 loop spans 14 amino acids. The CDR3 sequence is CASRATDSNYGYTF. DNA of the CDR3: TGTGCCAGCAGGGCTACCGACAGTAACTATGGCTACACCTTC.

The rearrangement joins TRBV6-1 to TRBJ2-1; D possibly corresponds to TRBD1 (6 bases). The germline V gene has CDR1 MNHNS and CDR2 SASEGT. Trimming stripped 4 bases from V and 5 bases from J, with 15 bases between. CDR3 length: 15 amino acids. CDR3 in DNA: TGTGCCAGCAGTGGCCAGGGGCTTTTGGACAATGAGCAGTTCTTC. Translated: CASSGQGLLDNEQFF.

This clone was detected only a few times. The gene calls are TRBV7-3 and TRBJ2-1; TRBD1 aligns across 8 bases. The CDR3 is 15 amino acids. The V segment lost 2 bases and the J segment 2 bases; nucleotides outside the gene matches: 2. Germline lookup yields CDR1 SGHTA and CDR2 FQGTGA. In DNA, the CDR3 is TGTGCCAGCAGCTTAGACAGGGGTACCTACAATGAGCAGTTCTTC. Its protein is CASSLDRGTYNEQFF.

V and J are TRBV7-8 and TRBJ1-2, with 12 positions matching TRBD1. The J segment lost 7 bases and the V segment lost 6 bases, leaving 12 bases of the junction unmatched. Germline lookup yields CDR1 SGHVS and CDR2 FQNEAQ. This CDR3 contains 16 residues. The CDR3 protein is CASSLITGTGGFGYTF. In DNA, the CDR3 is TGTGCCAGCAGTCTAATCACCGGGACAGGGGGCTTTGGCTACACCTTC.

This chain joins TRBV5-6 and TRBJ2-3; D gene uncertain. The CDR3 is 14 residues long. Germline V gene data show CDR1 as SGHDT and CDR2 as YYEEEE. Trimming left V 6 bases short and J 2 bases short, with 13 bases between. CDR3 bases: TGTGCCAGCACCATGAGGCTCTACACAGATACGCAGTATTTT. Its protein product is CASTMRLYTDTQYF.

The chain links TRBV9 to TRBJ1-2, with D uncertain. V lost 4 bases to trimming and J lost 4 bases, with 23 bases between them. The CDR3 loop spans 17 amino acids. Germline CDR1 is SGDLS and CDR2 is YYNGEE. DNA for the CDR3: TGTGCCAGCAGCCCTGACCATACACCTACCCGGGGCTATGGCTACACCTTC. Encoded protein: CASSPDHTPTRGYGYTF.

The rearrangement joins TRBV7-3 to TRBJ2-2, with D perhaps matching TRBD2 (5 bases). Trimming shortened V by 4 bases and J by 4 bases, and 13 bases separated the two germline ends. Germline V gene lookup returns CDR1 SGHTA and CDR2 FQGTGA. The CDR3 has 15 amino acids. Here the CDR3 DNA reads TGTGCCAGCAGCTCCCTCCCAGGAGGCACCGGGGAGCTGTTTTTT. It translates to CASSSLPGGTGELFF.

The V and J genes are TRBV5-1 and TRBJ1-2, with 8 bases that match TRBD1. J lost 2 bases, V lost 7 bases, and 4 bases had no gene match. Germline CDR1 is SGHRS and CDR2 is YFSETQ. The CDR3 is 13 amino acids. CDR3 coding DNA: TGCGCCAGCGGGACAGGCGGGAACTATGGCTACACCTTC. Amino acids: CASGTGGNYGYTF.

J is TRBJ1-4 and V is TRBV9; 8 nucleotides align to TRBD1. This CDR3 region has 17 residues. Germline V lookup: CDR1 SGDLS, CDR2 YYNGEE. V shed 0 bases and J 8 bases; nucleotides not matched to a gene: 12. DNA of the CDR3: TGTGCCAGCAGCGTAGCCCGCCAGGGGGCGATCGGCGAAAAACTGTTTTTT. This translates into CASSVARQGAIGEKLFF.

This chain uses TRBV21-1 with TRBJ2-6; TRBD1 is taken as the D call from the table, unchecked against the DNA. TRBV21-1 is assigned pseudogene status. The length of the CDR3 is 23 residues. As DNA, the CDR3 is TGTGCCAGCAGCTACACCGGGACAGGGGCCGCGGATGCCCCAATAGTTAGGGCCAACGTCCTGACTTTC. It codes for CASSYTGTGAADAPIVRANVLTF.

The V call is TRBV5-1, the J call TRBJ1-4; D is uncertain. The CDR3 is 14 residues long. Trimming pared 2 bases from V and 8 bases from J, leaving 13 bases between. Per germline, CDR1 SGHRS and CDR2 YFSETQ. CDR3 residues: CASSLGRGGEKLFF. In nucleotides, the CDR3 is TGCGCCAGCAGCTTAGGACGGGGAGGCGAAAAACTGTTTTTT.

The chain recombines TRBV5-1 with TRBJ2-1, with TRBD2 matching 7 bases. The CDR3 has 15 amino acids. J gave up 2 bases and V 5 bases, and 7 bases lay outside the gene matches. Germline CDR1 is SGHRS and CDR2 is YFSETQ. This chain's CDR3 is CASRQSGTPYNEQFF. CDR3 bases: TGCGCCAGCAGACAGAGCGGGACCCCCTACAATGAGCAGTTCTTC.

The J gene is TRBJ2-3, the V gene TRBV19; the D gene could be TRBD1 or TRBD2 (5 bases each). Germline CDR1 and CDR2: LNHDA and SQIVND (reference sequence). V was clipped by 7 bases and J by 0 bases, with 14 bases between them. This CDR3 comprises 15 residues. The CDR3 DNA is TGTGCCAGTACCGGGGCAGACTCTAGCACAGATACGCAGTATTTT. It codes for CASTGADSSTDTQYF.

The V gene is TRBV6-5, the J gene TRBJ2-7; no clear D gene. This CDR3 region has 13 residues. The ends were cut back, 6 bases at V and 0 bases at J, with 9 bases in the middle. The germline V gene encodes CDR1 MNHEY and CDR2 SVGAGI. This CDR3 reads CASRRGNSYEQYF. The CDR3 nucleotides are TGTGCCAGCAGGAGAGGAAACTCCTACGAGCAGTACTTC.

V usage is TRBV7-9 and J usage is TRBJ2-7; D not resolved. CDR1 is SEHNR and CDR2 is FQNEAQ in the germline V gene (reference sequence). The ends were cut back, 9 bases at V and 2 bases at J, with 23 bases in the middle. This CDR3 has 16 amino acids. CDR3 amino acids: CARVYLVEEPTYEQYF. Written as DNA, the CDR3 is TGTGCCAGGGTATATTTAGTCGAGGAGCCTACCTACGAGCAGTACTTC.

The V call is TRBV11-2, the J call TRBJ2-1; a possible D gene is TRBD2 (5 bases). Germline V gives CDR1 SGHAT, CDR2 FQNNGV. CDR3 size: 12 residues. The V end lost 5 bases, the J end lost 10 bases, and 12 bases lay between the germline ends. The CDR3 region has the DNA TGTGCCAGCAGCCCCTTAGAGGGAGAGCAGTTCTTC. Its translation: CASSPLEGEQFF.

The rearrangement links TRBV7-9 to TRBJ2-3; D unclear. V was pared by 5 bases and J by 15 bases, with 21 bases between. Germline assignment: CDR1 SEHNR and CDR2 FQNEAQ (reference sequence). The CDR3 covers 13 residues. CDR3 residues: CASSRGRAPRSYF. CDR3 bases: TGTGCCAGCAGCCGAGGCCGGGCCCCACGATCCTATTTT.

V is TRBV7-9 and J is TRBJ1-2, with D uncertain. CDR3 length: 10 amino acids. Trimming took off 3 bases at V and 7 bases at J, with 3 bases between the two ends. Germline loops: CDR1 SEHNR, CDR2 FQNEAQ (reference sequence). The CDR3 sequence: CASSLAGYTF. CDR3 bases: TGTGCCAGCAGCTTGGCTGGCTACACCTTC.

The genes are TRBV30 and TRBJ2-5; 9 bases align to TRBD2. The germline CDR1 and CDR2 sequences are GTSNPN and SVGIG (reference sequence). The ends lost 0 bases at V and 1 base at J; junction bases unmatched: 3. The CDR3 consists of 15 residues. The CDR3 spells CAWSVQGLAQETQYF. The CDR3 nucleotides read TGTGCCTGGAGTGTACAGGGACTAGCCCAAGAGACCCAGTACTTC.

This chain connects TRBV6-1 to TRBJ1-3; D ambiguous. Per the germline V gene, CDR1 is MNHNS and CDR2 is SASEGT. The CDR3 covers 13 residues. With 5 bases removed from V and 6 bases from J, the gap between germline ends came to 11 bases. DNA for the CDR3: TGTGCCAGCAGTCCCCGGGAGGCAAACACCATATATTTT. Its translation is CASSPREANTIYF.

The gene calls are TRBV18 and TRBJ2-7, with 11 bases identical to TRBD1. The germline CDR1 and CDR2 sequences are KGHSH and LQKENI. This CDR3 region has 15 residues. The V and J ends lost 3 bases and 4 bases, in that order; junction bases with no gene match: 5. CDR3 in DNA: TGTGCCAGCTCACCGCCGGGACAGGGGGGATACGAGCAGTACTTC. This gives the protein CASSPPGQGGYEQYF.

This clone has just one count. This chain connects TRBV7-6 to TRBJ2-7; 8 nucleotides align to TRBD2. Germline lookup yields CDR1 SGHVS and CDR2 FNYEAQ. The J segment lost 5 bases and the V segment lost 0 bases, leaving 12 bases of the junction unmatched. This CDR3 has 17 amino acids. The CDR3 nucleotides read TGTGCCAGCAGCTTAGCCGGCGGGGGGCTCTCTAGGAACGAGCAGTACTTC. It encodes CASSLAGGGLSRNEQYF.

The chain recombines TRBV5-1 with TRBJ2-7; 9 bases are shared with TRBD1. Germline loops: CDR1 SGHRS, CDR2 YFSETQ. This CDR3 spans 16 amino acids. J gave up 2 bases and V 6 bases, and 12 bases lay outside the gene matches. CDR3: CASTPTSGTGTYEQYF. The CDR3 DNA sequence: TGCGCCAGCACCCCAACTTCCGGGACAGGGACCTACGAGCAGTACTTC. Based on the CDR3 plus reference TRBV5-1 and TRBJ2-7, the full variable domain is KAGVTQTPRYLIKTRGQQVTLSCSPISGHRSVSWYQQTPGQGLQFLFEYFSETQRNKGNFPGRFSGRQFSNSRSEMNVSTLELGDSALYLCASTPTSGTGTYEQYFGPGTRLTVT.

The chain links TRBV4-1 to TRBJ1-3; TRBD1 agrees at 7 bases. The V segment lost 3 bases and the J segment 4 bases; nucleotides outside the gene matches: 9. Per germline, CDR1 MGHRA and CDR2 YSYEKL. The CDR3 extends over 16 amino acids. The CDR3 nucleotides read TGCGCCAGCAGCCACTTCAGGGGGTTCTACGGAAACACCATATATTTT. It yields the protein CASSHFRGFYGNTIYF.

V and J are TRBV6-6 and TRBJ2-2; D gene ambiguous. V lost 10 bases and J 7 bases, leaving 19 bases between the germline ends. This CDR3 is built from 14 residues. The V gene's germline CDR1 is MNHNY and CDR2 SVGAGI (reference sequence). CDR3 in DNA: TGTGCCACCATACGCGCGCCGGAAGGCGGGGAGCTGTTTTTT. Translated: CATIRAPEGGELFF.

This rearrangement joins TRBV6-1 to TRBJ1-5; D gene uncertain. Germline CDR1 MNHNS, CDR2 SASEGT. The CDR3 runs 14 residues. Trimming left V 3 bases short and J 4 bases short, with 10 bases between. CDR3 sequence: CASSDGWGNQPQHF. DNA of the CDR3: TGTGCCAGCAGTGATGGCTGGGGAAATCAGCCCCAGCATTTT.

The J gene is TRBJ1-4, the V gene TRBV6-6; the match to TRBD1 covers 7 bases. Trimming took 6 bases from V and 8 from J; bases not matched to a gene: 9. The CDR3 runs to 14 residues. Per the germline V gene, CDR1 is MNHNY and CDR2 is SVGAGI (reference sequence). CDR3 in DNA: TGTGCCAGCAGCGGGACAGACCCTCGGGAAAAACTGTTTTTT. Residues: CASSGTDPREKLFF.